Listed below are T cell receptor beta chains from one sample, sequenced in a study of T-cell reconstitution after alpha-beta-depleted transplantation in children. A single record per CDR3 protein comes from TCRdb applying MiXCR to the PCR reads. Of 200,000 to 250,000 distinct CDR3 sequences detected, roughly a tenth appear once; the ten largest clones hold under 30%. This material consisted of PBMCs, taken before TCRalphabeta/CD19-depleted stem cell transplant. The receptors were gathered from a child less than two years old with acute myeloid leukemia, due to receive a stem cell transplant. CDR3s include the opening cysteine and the closing phenylalanine or tryptophan. D genes are given only for firm matches. Rows give clone size only sometimes, using once, few, many, or a class for an expanded clone.

J,V,D,size,DNA,CDR3
TRBJ1-1,TRBV29-1,-,-,TGCAGCGGCAGGGACTTAAACACTGAAGCTTTCTTT,CSGRDLNTEAFF
TRBJ1-6,TRBV6-1,-,many,TGTGCCAGCAGTGAGGACGGGGGCCGAAATTCACCCCTCCACTTT,CASSEDGGRNSPLHF
TRBJ2-7,TRBV20-1,-,many,TGCAGTGCTAGAGGGGTGTTTGGACAGTTCTACGAGCAGTACTTC,CSARGVFGQFYEQYF
TRBJ2-5,TRBV20-1,-,many,TGCAGTGCCGGAGTCGTGGAGACCCAGTACTTC,CSAGVVETQYF
TRBJ2-1,TRBV20-1,TRBD2,many,TGCAGTGCTAGGGCGGGAGCCGTTTTCGAGCAGTTCTTC,CSARAGAVFEQFF
TRBJ2-3,TRBV3-1,-,few,TGTGCCAGCAGCCAAGTGGGGCGGGGCAGCACAGATACGCAGTATTTT,CASSQVGRGSTDTQYF
TRBJ2-7,TRBV12-3/TRBV12-4,TRBD2,-,TGTGCCAGCAGTCGCCGCTCTAGCGGGAGGGCCTCGGAGCAGTACTTC,CASSRRSSGRASEQYF
TRBJ2-2,TRBV3-1,-,many,TGTGCCAGCAGCCGCGGGGCCGGGACCGAGAACACCGGGGAGCTGTTTTTT,CASSRGAGTENTGELFF
TRBJ2-1,TRBV24-1,-,many,TGTGCCACCAGTGATTTTGGATATGGGTCTGGAGCCTACAATGAGCAGTTCTTC,CATSDFGYGSGAYNEQFF
TRBJ1-6,TRBV10-2,-,many,TGCGCCAGCAGTGAGTCGCAAGGGGGAACACCCCTCCACTTT,CASSESQGGTPLHF
TRBJ2-7,TRBV18,TRBD2,many,TGTGCCAGCTCACCACGTGGACTAGCGGGAGTCGAGCAGTACTTC,CASSPRGLAGVEQYF
TRBJ1-4,TRBV27,-,many,TGTGCCAGCAGTTTTATGGGGTTAAAGAATGAAAAACTGTTTTTT,CASSFMGLKNEKLFF
TRBJ2-1,TRBV7-2,TRBD2,many,TGTGCCAGCAGCTTGTCGTCTAGCGGGAGGAACGAGCAGTTCTTC,CASSLSSSGRNEQFF
TRBJ1-3,TRBV25-1,-,few,TGTGCCAGCAGTGCCGCTTGGACCGCTTCCTCTGGAAACACCATATATTTT,CASSAAWTASSGNTIYF
TRBJ1-5,TRBV20-1,-,many,TGCAGTGCTAGGGACCCCGGTGGGAGGCCCCAGCATTTT,CSARDPGGRPQHF
TRBJ1-1,TRBV6-2/TRBV6-3,-,many,TGTGCCAGCAGTTACGAGTTTAACACTGAAGCTTTCTTT,CASSYEFNTEAFF
TRBJ2-6,TRBV12-3/TRBV12-4,TRBD2,many,TGTGCCAGCAGTTCCCGCCTTGGGGGGGCTGGGGCCAACGTCCTGACTTTC,CASSSRLGGAGANVLTF
TRBJ2-1,TRBV4-1,-,many,TGCGCCAGCACCGTCGTCGTGACAGCCAACAATGAGCAGTTCTTC,CASTVVVTANNEQFF
TRBJ2-5,TRBV20-1,-,few,TGCAGTGCGAAGGCAGGGTTGGGGACCCAGTACTTC,CSAKAGLGTQYF
TRBJ1-1,TRBV3-1,-,many,TGTGCCAGCAGCCCCTCCCGGGACAACACTGAAGCTTTCTTT,CASSPSRDNTEAFF
TRBJ2-1,TRBV20-1,TRBD2,-,TGCAGTGCTAGGAGCCTAGCGGGAGTGGGGCAGTTCTTC,CSARSLAGVGQFF
TRBJ1-1,TRBV3-1,-,many,TGTGCCAGCAGCCAAGAATATGGGGTAGGGGACACTGAAGCTTTCTTT,CASSQEYGVGDTEAFF
TRBJ2-1,TRBV6-5,TRBD2,many,TGTGCCAGCAGTTACCGCCCACTAGCGGGAGAGGCGGGTGAGCAGTTCTTC,CASSYRPLAGEAGEQFF
TRBJ2-2,TRBV19,-,-,TGTGCCAGTAGTATAGCCCGGACAAGGCCCGGGGAGCTGTTTTTT,CASSIARTRPGELFF
TRBJ2-4,TRBV5-6,-,many,TGTGCCAGCAGCTTGGCTCGTCCAGGGGCAAACATTCAGTACTTC,CASSLARPGANIQYF
TRBJ2-1,TRBV3-1,-,many,TGTGCCAGCAGTTCCTCGACCGGGACTTCCCCTTACAATGAGCAGTTCTTC,CASSSSTGTSPYNEQFF
TRBJ1-6,TRBV3-1,-,many,TGTGCCAGCTCCGGGCTCGAGAATTCACCCCTCCACTTT,CASSGLENSPLHF
TRBJ2-2,TRBV12-3/TRBV12-4,TRBD2,few,TGTGCCAGCAGTTTAGCCGGGACTAGCGGGGTCACCGGGGAGCTGTTTTTT,CASSLAGTSGVTGELFF
TRBJ1-4,TRBV28,-,many,TGTGCCAGCCGAGGGTTCAGCGAAAAACTGTTTTTT,CASRGFSEKLFF
TRBJ2-3,TRBV20-1,TRBD2,many,TGCAGTGCTAGAGATCCGGCGGGAGTCGGAGATACGCAGTATTTT,CSARDPAGVGDTQYF
TRBJ2-1,TRBV6-2/TRBV6-3,TRBD2,many,TGTGCCAGCACCGCCCGGTCTAGCGGTCTATACAATGAGCAGTTCTTC,CASTARSSGLYNEQFF
TRBJ2-1,TRBV5-1,-,many,TGCGCCAGCAGCTTGGTAGGGGCTTACAATGAGCAGTTCTTC,CASSLVGAYNEQFF
TRBJ2-4,TRBV2,-,many,TGTGCCAGCAGTGTGTTGGGGACCCTAAACATTCAGTACTTC,CASSVLGTLNIQYF
TRBJ2-1,TRBV14,-,many,TGTGCCAGCAGCCAAGGAAGACAGACGGTCTACAATGAGCAGTTCTTC,CASSQGRQTVYNEQFF
TRBJ1-2,TRBV12-3/TRBV12-4,-,many,TGTGCCAGCAGCCTAGTGGGGAGGATCTATGGCTACACCTTC,CASSLVGRIYGYTF
TRBJ1-5,TRBV19,-,-,TGTGCCAGTAGTATGGGTAGGGACCAGCCCCAGCATTTT,CASSMGRDQPQHF
TRBJ2-2,TRBV20-1,TRBD1,few,TGCAGTGCTTCCTTTGACGGGACAGGGACCGGGGAGCTGTTTTTT,CSASFDGTGTGELFF
TRBJ2-7,TRBV29-1,TRBD1,many,TGCAGCGTTAACCACTGGGGACAGTCCTACGAGCAGTACTTC,CSVNHWGQSYEQYF
TRBJ2-5,TRBV7-7,-,many,TGTGCTAGCAGCTTAGGGGGAGCCTACCAAGAGACCCAGTACTTC,CASSLGGAYQETQYF
TRBJ2-5,TRBV10-3,TRBD1,many,TGTGCCATCAGGGGACAGGGGTATCGAGAGACCCAGTACTTC,CAIRGQGYRETQYF
TRBJ2-4,TRBV5-1,-,many,TGCGCCAGCAGCCTGGGCGGAAAACTTTGGTACTTC,CASSLGGKLWYF
TRBJ2-7,TRBV5-5,TRBD1,few,TGTGCCAGCAGCTTGGGTTTGGGACAGAGCTTGACCTACGAGCAGTACTTC,CASSLGLGQSLTYEQYF
TRBJ2-1,TRBV12-3/TRBV12-4,-,many,TGTGCCAGCAGACCTGGGAGGCAGGGCAATGAGCAGTTCTTC,CASRPGRQGNEQFF